This T cell receptor beta chain was sequenced during a study of cytomegalovirus exposure and HLA in healthy donors. As regards this clone: Its antigen is as yet unknown.

Study-level results: Associated with cytomegalovirus, according to the listing, were 150 to 200 TCR beta chains.

CDR1 ENHRY and CDR2 SYGVKD come from the germline V gene. This CDR3 spans 13 amino acids. V shed 5 bases and J shed 0 bases, with 7 bases lying between them. Only in-frame clones appear in the TCRdb table, and some are missing; sequencing was by immunoSEQ multiplex PCR. The repertoire holds some 160,000 clones, with 85% to 90% as singletons. This receptor was taken from a man younger than 30 in good health and CMV-seronegative. The chain combines TRBV10-3 with TRBJ2-5; D is unresolved. Sequences were obtained from PBMCs. CDR3 DNA: TGTGCCATCAGTCTAGAGTACCAAGAGACCCAGTACTTC. It yields the protein CAISLEYQETQYF.